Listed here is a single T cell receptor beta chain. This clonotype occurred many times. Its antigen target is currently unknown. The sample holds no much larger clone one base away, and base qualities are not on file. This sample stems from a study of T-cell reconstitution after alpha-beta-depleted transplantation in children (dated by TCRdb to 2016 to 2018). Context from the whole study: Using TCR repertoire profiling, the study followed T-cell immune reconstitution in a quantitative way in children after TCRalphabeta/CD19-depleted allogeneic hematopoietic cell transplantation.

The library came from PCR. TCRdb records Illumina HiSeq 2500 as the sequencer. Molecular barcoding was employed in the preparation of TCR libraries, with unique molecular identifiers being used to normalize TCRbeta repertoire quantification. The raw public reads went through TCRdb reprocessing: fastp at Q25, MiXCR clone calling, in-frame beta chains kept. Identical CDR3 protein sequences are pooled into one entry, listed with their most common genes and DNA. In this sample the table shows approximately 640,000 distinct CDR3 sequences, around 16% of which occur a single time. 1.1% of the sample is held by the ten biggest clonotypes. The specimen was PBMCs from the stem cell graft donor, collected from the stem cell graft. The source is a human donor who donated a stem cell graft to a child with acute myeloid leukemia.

The CDR3 reads CSARDRAAQYF. The bases read TGCAGTGCTAGAGATAGGGCAGCGCAGTATTTT. This chain is built from TRBV20-1 and TRBJ2-3, with no confidently assigned D gene. V drops 0 bases and J drops 10 bases, leaving 8 bases in between. The CDR3 runs 11 residues from the cysteine to the phenylalanine. Only CDR3 DNA is held: 33 bases, read in frame from base 1. The germline V gene (reference sequence) gives CDR1 as DFQATT and CDR2 as SNEGSKA.